This entry lists 13 T cell receptor beta chains sequenced from one sample in a study of shared clonotypes between healthy human individuals. Repertoires were generated with immunoSEQ multiplex PCR, while TCRdb's copy carries only in-frame clones and drops some. The table includes 450,000 to 650,000 clones, around 80% detected once. The specimen sequenced was PBMCs. The receptor source for this set is a woman aged 40 to 50 in good health. Some clones in this sample may be carry-over from other donors' samples.

This sequence joins TRBV9 and TRBJ2-7, with 7 bases fitting TRBD1. The germline V gene encodes CDR1 SGDLS and CDR2 YYNGEE. This CDR3 has 13 amino acids. J was trimmed by 3 bases and V by 4 bases; bases with no gene match: 4. The CDR3 sequence is CASSPRDSYEQYF. The CDR3 DNA sequence: TGTGCCAGCAGCCCCCGGGACAGCTACGAGCAGTACTTC.

The chain employs TRBV30 and TRBJ1-2; D is perhaps TRBD1 (6 bases). Germline CDR1 GTSNPN, CDR2 SVGIG (reference sequence). Trimming left V 2 bases short and J 0 bases short, with 19 bases between. The CDR3 runs 17 residues. CDR3 in DNA: TGTGCCTGGAGTCCAAGGGCCGGGGGCAGTTCTAACTATGGCTACACCTTC. Its translation is CAWSPRAGGSSNYGYTF.

This chain joins TRBV6-5 and TRBJ2-7; 14 positions match TRBD2. The length of the CDR3 is 16 residues. Losses at the gene ends were 0 bases for V and 6 bases for J; bases not matched to a gene: 4. Germline V lookup: CDR1 MNHEY, CDR2 SVGAGI. The CDR3: CASSYSGTSGRLEQYF. CDR3 DNA sequence: TGTGCCAGCAGTTACTCCGGGACTAGCGGGAGACTCGAGCAGTACTTC.

This rearrangement joins TRBV18 to TRBJ2-7; possibly TRBD1 for D (5 bases). The CDR3 extends over 15 amino acids. V was pared by 2 bases and J by 0 bases, with 11 bases between. In germline, CDR1 is KGHSH, CDR2 LQKENI. The CDR3 nucleotides read TGTGCCAGCTCACCAGGAACAGGCCCCTCCTACGAGCAGTACTTC. Protein sequence: CASSPGTGPSYEQYF.

This clone appeared once. V and J are TRBV19 and TRBJ2-4; a possible D gene is TRBD1 (5 bases). Trimming pared 1 base from V and 3 bases from J, leaving 10 bases between. The CDR3 covers 15 residues. CDR1 LNHDA and CDR2 SQIVND come from the germline V gene (reference sequence). In DNA form, the CDR3 reads TGTGCCAGTAGTATAGTCCAGGGCGGCAAAAACATTCAGTACTTC. It encodes CASSIVQGGKNIQYF.

This sequence joins TRBV7-8 and TRBJ2-1; 15 bases fit TRBD2. CDR3 length: 20 amino acids. Germline V lookup: CDR1 SGHVS, CDR2 FQNEAQ. V gave up 4 bases and J gave up 6 bases; unmatched junction bases: 16. In nucleotides, the CDR3 is TGTGCCAGCAGCTCCCCCTCTCCGGGACTAGCGGGAGGAGGGGGCAATGAGCAGTTCTTC. Protein product: CASSSPSPGLAGGGGNEQFF. The whole variable domain, remainder taken from reference TRBV7-8 and TRBJ2-1, is GAGVSQSPRYKVAKRGQDVALRCDPISGHVSLFWYQQALGQGPEFLTYFQNEAQLDKSGLPSDRFFAERPEGSVSTLKIQRTQQEDSAVYLCASSSPSPGLAGGGGNEQFFGPGTRLTVL.

The chain has TRBV11-2 and TRBJ1-5; D ambiguous. Germline V gene lookup returns CDR1 SGHAT and CDR2 FQNNGV. The CDR3 sequence is 13 residues long. V gave up 6 bases and J gave up 0 bases, with 6 bases separating them. The CDR3 coding sequence is TGTGCCAGCAGTACCGTTAGCAATCAGCCCCAGCATTTT. This gives the protein CASSTVSNQPQHF.

The rearrangement joins TRBV7-2 to TRBJ2-7; possible D gene TRBD1, 5 bases. Deletions cut 1 base from V and 3 bases from J, with 13 bases between. From germline, CDR1 is SGHTA and CDR2 FQGNSA. The CDR3 is made up of 15 amino acids. CDR3 sequence reads: CASSLGGPPGYEQYF. CDR3 sequence (DNA): TGTGCCAGCAGCTTAGGGGGCCCGCCAGGCTACGAGCAGTACTTC.

The chain joins TRBV2 to TRBJ2-2; D is possibly TRBD2 (5 bases). CDR3 length equals 15 residues. Trimming left V 6 bases short and J 11 bases short, with 22 bases between. Germline-derived CDR1 and CDR2 are SNHLY and FYNNEI. Here the CDR3 reads CASSIKSRAGGELFF. In DNA, the CDR3 is TGTGCCAGCAGCATCAAGTCTAGAGCTGGAGGTGAGCTGTTTTTT.

Remarks on this clone: A far larger clone is only one base removed, so a read error is likely. No conserved phenylalanine or tryptophan is present at the end of the CDR3, so a read error is the likely explanation. The V call is TRBV7-8, the J call TRBJ2-7, with D perhaps given as TRBD1 or TRBD2 (6 bases each). Per the germline V gene, CDR1 is SGHVS and CDR2 is FQNEAQ. Trimming cost V 5 bases and J 6 bases, with 11 bases left between them. The CDR3 runs 12 residues. CDR3 residues: CASSHGGGEQYL. The CDR3 DNA is TGTGCCAGCAGCCACGGGGGCGGCGAGCAGTACCTC.

This clone was observed a single time. The chain carries TRBV6-5 and TRBJ1-2, with 7 bases aligning to TRBD1. Per the germline V gene, CDR1 is MNHEY and CDR2 is SVGAGI. The trim removed 3 bases at V and 8 bases at J, leaving 9 bases unmatched. The CDR3 has 14 residues. The CDR3: CASSYGRGVKGYTF. The CDR3 coding sequence is TGTGCCAGCAGTTATGGCAGGGGGGTTAAGGGCTACACCTTC.

The V gene is TRBV10-1, the J gene TRBJ1-1; TRBD1 is a possible D gene (6 bases). Deletions cut 6 bases from V and 1 base from J, with 9 bases between. Looked up from germline, CDR1 is WNHNN and CDR2 is SYGVQD (reference sequence). CDR3 length: 13 residues. The CDR3 loop reads CASSRTANTEAFF. DNA of the CDR3: TGCGCCAGCAGCAGGACAGCGAACACTGAAGCTTTCTTT.

About this clone itself: The junction does not match germline at one end; this may be a read error. V is TRBV7-7 and J is TRBJ2-5, with 11 bases matching TRBD2. This CDR3 is 16 amino acids long. CDR1 is SSHAT and CDR2 is FNYEAQ in the germline V gene (reference sequence). The CDR3 nucleotides read TGTGCTAGCAGCTTACTAGCGGGGGCCCCCTGGGAGACCCAGTACTTC. Translation gives CASSLLAGAPWETQYF.